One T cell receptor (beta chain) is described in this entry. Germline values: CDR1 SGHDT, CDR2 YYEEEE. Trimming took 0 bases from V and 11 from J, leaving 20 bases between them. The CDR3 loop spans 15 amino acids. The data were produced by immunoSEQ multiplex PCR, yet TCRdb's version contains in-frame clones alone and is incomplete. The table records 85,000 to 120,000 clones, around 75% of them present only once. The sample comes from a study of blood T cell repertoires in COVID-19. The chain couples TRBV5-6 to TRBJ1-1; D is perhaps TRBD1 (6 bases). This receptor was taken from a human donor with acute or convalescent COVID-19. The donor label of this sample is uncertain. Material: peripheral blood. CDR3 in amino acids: CASSLGRTATTGAFF. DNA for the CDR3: TGTGCCAGCAGCTTGGGTAGGACAGCCACCACGGGGGCTTTCTTT.